Following are 15 T cell receptor beta chains from one sample sequenced in a study of cytomegalovirus exposure and HLA in healthy donors. Amplification used 60 Vbeta primers and 13 Jbeta primers. Method: immunoSEQ multiplex PCR; TCRdb's copy keeps in-frame clones and lacks some. Of fewer than 200,000 clones listed, about 80% were seen once; the top ten hold 0.69%. The material sequenced was PBMCs. Receptors originate from a woman between 40 and 50 years old in good health and CMV-seronegative.

V gene TRBV7-7 combines with J gene TRBJ2-7, with 9 bases matching TRBD1. Germline V CDR1 and CDR2: SSHAT, FNYEAQ (reference sequence). This CDR3 is 16 amino acids long. CDR3 nucleotides: TGTGCTAGCGGCCCCTCTCTCCCGGGACAGGGAGGAGTGCAGTACTTC. Amino acid sequence: CASGPSLPGQGGVQYF.

This chain links TRBV5-6 with TRBJ2-2; TRBD1 matches at 9 bases. Germline V CDR1 and CDR2: SGHDT, YYEEEE. Trimming at V came to 0 bases and at J to 7 bases, leaving 7 bases not matched to a gene. CDR3 length equals 16 residues. CDR3 in amino acids: CASSLAGTGSFGELFF. The CDR3 region has the DNA TGTGCCAGCAGCTTGGCTGGGACAGGGTCGTTCGGGGAGCTGTTTTTT.

The chain uses TRBV6-1 and TRBJ2-5; 8 positions agree with TRBD1. The CDR3 runs 15 residues. The J segment lost 4 bases and the V segment lost 4 bases, leaving 8 bases of the junction unmatched. The V gene's germline CDR1 is MNHNS and CDR2 SASEGT. The CDR3 loop reads CASSALQGTGETQYF. The DNA for the CDR3 is TGTGCCAGCAGTGCCTTACAGGGGACAGGAGAGACCCAGTACTTC.

This clone has more than one count but fewer than ten. The V and J genes are TRBV28 and TRBJ2-5; 9 bases agree with TRBD2. Trimming removed 7 bases from V and 2 bases from J; junction bases left unmatched: 17. The CDR3 consists of 18 residues. Germline V CDR1 and CDR2: MDHEN, SYDVKM. The CDR3 protein is CASKVFGRGGRFQETQYF. The CDR3 DNA sequence: TGTGCCAGCAAGGTTTTCGGGCGGGGGGGGAGATTTCAAGAGACCCAGTACTTC.

The V gene is TRBV30, the J gene TRBJ2-1; D perhaps matches TRBD1 (6 bases). From germline, CDR1 is GTSNPN and CDR2 SVGIG (reference sequence). Trimming took 8 bases from V and 4 from J, leaving 18 bases between them. The CDR3 spans 14 residues. CDR3: CAVNRVESYNEQFF. In nucleotides, the CDR3 is TGTGCCGTGAACAGGGTAGAGAGTTACAATGAGCAGTTCTTC.

In this sample, this clone turned up a few times. The chain has TRBV2 and TRBJ2-4; D not certain. Germline V gene lookup returns CDR1 SNHLY and CDR2 FYNNEI. V lost 1 base and J lost 1, with 11 bases in between. The CDR3 has 16 amino acids. The CDR3 loop reads CASSEEIAGAKNIQYF. CDR3 sequence (DNA): TGTGCCAGCAGTGAAGAGATTGCCGGGGCCAAAAACATTCAGTACTTC.

Written as DNA, the CDR3 is TGTGCCAGCAGCCCCGGAGGGTCAATTCTCTATGGCTACACCTTC. The encoded protein is CASSPGGSILYGYTF. The chain carries TRBV11-2 and TRBJ1-2; D gene uncertain. Germline CDR1 is SGHAT and CDR2 is FQNNGV. The V and J ends lost 5 bases and 4 bases respectively, with 17 bases between them. The CDR3 has 15 residues.

Only a few counts were recorded for this clone. The gene calls are TRBV6-4 and TRBJ2-1, with TRBD2 matching over 16 bases. Germline V CDR1 and CDR2: MRHNA, SNTAGT. V lost 5 bases to trimming and J lost 8 bases; unmatched junction nucleotides: 12. The CDR3 runs to 18 residues. CDR3 DNA: TGTGCCAGCAGTCAAACGGCCGGGACTAGCGGGAGGGAATATGAGCAGTTCTTC. It specifies CASSQTAGTSGREYEQFF.

This clone was recorded only once. This sample also contains other DNA sequences that code for the same CDR3. The chain employs TRBV19 and TRBJ2-3; the D gene is possibly TRBD1 (5 bases). CDR3 length equals 13 residues. V was shortened by 2 bases and J by 3 bases, with 6 bases between the two germline ends. Germline values: CDR1 LNHDA, CDR2 SQIVND (reference sequence). This CDR3 reads CASSIQGTDTQYF. In nucleotides, the CDR3 is TGTGCCAGTAGTATACAGGGTACAGATACGCAGTATTTT.

This sequence joins TRBV5-1 and TRBJ2-1, with 7 bases identical to TRBD1. CDR1 is SGHRS and CDR2 is YFSETQ in the germline V gene. The CDR3 has 17 residues. V lost 1 base to trimming and J lost 7 bases; unmatched junction nucleotides: 14. The CDR3 DNA follows: TGCGCCAGCAGCTTGTTTCCGCGACAGGGTTCAAGGAATGAGCAGTTCTTC. As protein: CASSLFPRQGSRNEQFF.

J is TRBJ1-3 and V is TRBV7-6, with a tentative D call TRBD1 (5 bases). Trimming removed 5 bases from V and 0 bases from J, with 11 bases in between. The length of the CDR3 is 15 residues. The germline gives CDR1 SGHVS, CDR2 FNYEAQ. This CDR3 is CASSHRLNSGNTIYF. Here the CDR3 DNA reads TGTGCCAGCAGCCACAGGCTGAACTCTGGAAACACCATATATTTT.

The V gene is TRBV28, the J gene TRBJ2-1, with D maybe TRBD2 (7 bases). The V end lost 11 bases, the J end lost 6 bases, and 20 bases lay between the germline ends. In germline, CDR1 is MDHEN, CDR2 SYDVKM. This CDR3 has 14 residues. This CDR3 is CALRGGGIGNEQFF. The CDR3 region has the DNA TGTGCCTTGCGCGGGGGCGGGATAGGCAATGAGCAGTTCTTC.

This chain joins TRBV27 and TRBJ2-5; 8 bases line up with TRBD1. CDR1 MNHEY and CDR2 SMNVEV come from the germline V gene (reference sequence). CDR3 length: 12 residues. The ends lost 6 bases at V and 6 bases at J; junction bases unmatched: 3. In nucleotides, the CDR3 is TGTGCCAGCAGGACAGGGGCGAAGACCCAGTACTTC. Residues: CASRTGAKTQYF.

The J gene is TRBJ1-1, the V gene TRBV7-2; weak D call: TRBD1 (5 bases). Trimming took 5 bases from V and 5 from J, leaving 12 bases between them. This CDR3 has 13 residues. Per germline, CDR1 SGHTA and CDR2 FQGNSA. Written as DNA, the CDR3 is TGTGCCAGCAGCCCTGGGGGGGGAACTGAAGCTTTCTTT. This encodes CASSPGGGTEAFF.

The rearrangement joins TRBV5-1 to TRBJ1-1, with 8 positions matching TRBD1. Per the germline V gene, CDR1 is SGHRS and CDR2 is YFSETQ. The CDR3 length is 15 residues. V was clipped by 2 bases and J by 5 bases; unmatched bases: 8. CDR3 bases: TGCGCCAGCAGCTTAAACAGGGGGAGAGTGACTGAAGCTTTCTTT. Translating it yields CASSLNRGRVTEAFF.